This entry is about one T cell receptor (beta chain). Its antigen is not known. The library was made from cDNA and included unique molecular identifiers. TCRdb re-called the PCR reads through MiXCR, storing one row per CDR3 protein. This sample has about 770,000 distinct CDR3 sequences, with 35% to 55% found just once. Germline CDR1 reads SGHDT; CDR2 reads YYEEEE. V was pared by 5 bases and J by 6 bases, with 8 bases of the junction left unmatched. The CDR3 contains 14 residues. The record originates from a study of post-analysis software for immune sequencing data. The wider study: There were relapsing-remitting, secondary progressive and progressive-relapsing multiple sclerosis among the disease courses included. General study findings and limits: The five TRBV segments detected at higher frequency in patients than in controls included TRBV5-6, TRBV5-1 and TRBV20-1. Controls significantly exceeded multiple sclerosis patients in normalized Chao1 diversity. Strong co-clustering by F measure was seen for same-batch samples.

The receptor comes from a girl between 5 and 17 years old with multiple sclerosis. The sequenced material came from blood. This rearrangement joins TRBV5-6 to TRBJ2-7; 10 bases map to TRBD1. The CDR3 DNA reads as TGTGCCAGCAGTTACGTGGACAGGGGGGTCGAGCAGTACTTC. Its protein is CASSYVDRGVEQYF. Combining the CDR3 with reference TRBV5-6 and TRBJ2-7 gives the whole variable domain DAGVTQSPTHLIKTRGQQVTLRCSPKSGHDTVSWYQQALGQGPQFIFQYYEEEERQRGNFPDRFSGHQFPNYSSELNVNALLLGDSALYLCASSYVDRGVEQYFGPGTRLTVT.